The 13 T cell receptor beta chains given below trace back to one sample, sequenced in a study of T-cell reconstitution after alpha-beta-depleted transplantation in children. Unique molecular identifiers featured in how the TCRbeta library was prepared. A single record per CDR3 protein comes from TCRdb applying MiXCR to the PCR reads. The sample holds roughly 350,000 distinct CDR3 sequences, approximately 10% seen once. This specimen consisted of PBMCs from the stem cell graft donor, obtained from the stem cell graft. The origin of the receptors is a human donor who donated a stem cell graft to a child with acute lymphoblastic leukemia.

There are a few counts of this clonotype. The chain couples TRBV28 to TRBJ1-1, with a tentative D call TRBD1 (5 bases). Trimming left V 0 bases short and J 3 bases short, with 11 bases between. Germline V gives CDR1 MDHEN, CDR2 SYDVKM. The CDR3 runs to 15 residues. Here the CDR3 DNA reads TGTGCCAGCAGTTTATGGAAACTAGGGGACACTGAAGCTTTCTTT. Translation gives CASSLWKLGDTEAFF.

V usage is TRBV20-1 and J usage is TRBJ2-7; weak D call: TRBD1 (6 bases). V shed 6 bases and J shed 2 bases, with 20 bases lying between them. This CDR3 spans 15 amino acids. CDR1 and CDR2 (germline): DFQATT, SNEGSKA (reference sequence). The CDR3 region has the DNA TGCAGTGCCGGAGATACAAAACAGGGAACCTACGAGCAGTACTTC. Translation gives CSAGDTKQGTYEQYF.

This chain uses TRBV7-6 with TRBJ2-3, with TRBD1 matching 10 bases. The CDR3 runs to 16 residues. The V gene's germline CDR1 is SGHVS and CDR2 FNYEAQ. V shed 5 bases and J 2 bases; nucleotides not matched to a gene: 7. This chain's CDR3 is CASSPRQGADTDTQYF. CDR3 nucleotide sequence: TGTGCCAGCAGCCCCCGACAGGGGGCGGACACAGATACGCAGTATTTT.

J is TRBJ2-2 and V is TRBV12-3 or TRBV12-4, with a possible D match to TRBD2 (5 bases). CDR3 size: 14 residues. The CDR3 nucleotides are TGTGCTAACGTTAAGGGAGTAATAACCGGGGAGCTGTTTTTT. This encodes CANVKGVITGELFF.

The rearrangement uses TRBV4-3 and TRBJ2-1; 12 bases are shared with TRBD2. CDR1 and CDR2 (germline): LGHNA, YSLEER. CDR3 length equals 16 residues. The V segment lost 0 bases and the J segment 8 bases; nucleotides outside the gene matches: 5. The chain's CDR3 is CASSQDLAGGGDEQFF. The CDR3 coding sequence is TGCGCCAGCAGCCAAGACCTAGCGGGAGGGGGGGATGAGCAGTTCTTC.

V is TRBV7-6 and J is TRBJ2-1; D ambiguous. V was cut by 0 bases and J by 5 bases, with 11 bases left in between. Looked up from germline, CDR1 is SGHVS and CDR2 is FNYEAQ. The CDR3 loop spans 15 amino acids. CDR3 sequence reads: CASSLARPTDNEQFF. The CDR3 DNA is TGTGCCAGCAGCTTAGCGAGGCCGACCGACAATGAGCAGTTCTTC.

V usage is TRBV2 and J usage is TRBJ1-6; 7 bases fit TRBD1. Germline V CDR1 and CDR2: SNHLY, FYNNEI. V dropped 5 bases and J dropped 5; count of bases not matched to a gene: 3. The CDR3 is 14 amino acids. Written as DNA, the CDR3 is TGTGCCAGCAGTACGACAGGGAATAATTCACCCCTCCACTTT. Its translation is CASSTTGNNSPLHF.

The CDR3 loop is CASSQSKGLQETQYF. The DNA for the CDR3 is TGTGCCAGCTCCCAGTCGAAGGGCCTCCAAGAGACCCAGTACTTC. This chain joins TRBV12-3 or TRBV12-4 and TRBJ2-5; D gene unclear. V was trimmed by 8 bases and J by 1 base, leaving 17 bases between them. The CDR3 consists of 15 residues.

This clonotype was picked up a small number of times. V usage is TRBV7-9 and J usage is TRBJ2-3; 9 positions agree with TRBD2. CDR1 is SEHNR, CDR2 FQNEAQ, per germline (reference sequence). The CDR3 is 13 amino acids. V lost 6 bases, J lost 4 bases, and 2 bases stayed unmatched. The CDR3 DNA reads as TGTGCCAGCAGAGGACTAGCGTCAGATACGCAGTATTTT. Its translation is CASRGLASDTQYF.

This clonotype was counted between two and nine times. CDR3 bases: TGTGCCAGCAGTTTTGGTGGACAGGGTGCCTACGAGCAGTACTTC. Translating gives CASSFGGQGAYEQYF. The chain has TRBV12-3 or TRBV12-4 and TRBJ2-7; 8 bases line up with TRBD1. V lost 3 bases, J lost 2 bases, and 6 bases stayed unmatched. The CDR3 loop spans 15 amino acids.

This clonotype came up many times. The chain has TRBV9 and TRBJ1-5; 10 bases are shared with TRBD1. Germline CDR1 and CDR2: SGDLS and YYNGEE. J was trimmed by 0 bases and V by 1 base; bases with no gene match: 7. The CDR3 consists of 18 residues. The CDR3 is CASSVRDRGAYSNQPQHF. CDR3 DNA: TGTGCCAGCAGCGTACGGGACAGGGGTGCATATAGCAATCAGCCCCAGCATTTT.

This clonotype was observed a few times. V usage is TRBV4-2 and J usage is TRBJ2-5; the match to TRBD2 covers 9 bases. From germline, CDR1 is LGHNA and CDR2 YNFKEQ. Trimming removed 0 bases from V and 4 bases from J; junction bases left unmatched: 3. The CDR3 sequence is 15 residues long. The CDR3 coding sequence is TGTGCCAGCAGCCAAGAGGCGGGAGGGCGAGAGACCCAGTACTTC. It specifies CASSQEAGGRETQYF.

Many counts were recorded for this clonotype. The chain employs TRBV20-1 and TRBJ2-3; D possibly corresponds to TRBD2 (6 bases). Germline values: CDR1 DFQATT, CDR2 SNEGSKA (reference sequence). The CDR3 length is 14 residues. Trimming removed 1 base from V and 1 base from J, with 9 bases in between. CDR3 in amino acids: CSARVQRGTDTQYF. The DNA for the CDR3 is TGCAGTGCTAGAGTGCAGCGGGGCACAGATACGCAGTATTTT.